The present T cell receptor beta chain was sequenced within a study of T and B cells in COVID-19 patients. Study summary: The recovered patients had mostly mild to moderate COVID-19 with outpatient management. Critical illness requiring mechanical ventilation or extracorporeal membrane oxygenation affected about 65% of the 20 active-infection patients. Of around 21 active-infection patients, 15 to 18 carried comorbidities linked to unfavorable COVID-19 outcome.

BIOMED2 TRB-A/B primer pools were used in multiplex TRB PCR. TCRdb recomputed calls from the multiplex PCR reads with MiXCR, one row per CDR3 protein. The sample lists 8,500 to 13,000 distinct CDR3 sequences, over 30% seen once, with 13% to 15% in the top ten. Whole-study findings and limits: Highly clonal in active COVID-19, TRB repertoires exceeded healthy-donor diversity and richness at recovery.

TRB was amplified from roughly 250-500 ng of blood genomic DNA. With V trimmed by 3 bases and J by 3 bases, 3 bases remained unmatched. The CDR3 length is 15 residues. Germline loops: CDR1 LNHNV, CDR2 YYDKDF (reference sequence). This clonotype is labeled medium-sized (0.01 to 0.1%). Its antigen is currently unknown. The chain is built from TRBV15 and TRBJ1-1, with 11 bases lining up with TRBD1. The clonotype originates from a human donor with active COVID-19. Material: blood. This CDR3 reads CATSRGTGGYTEAFF. The CDR3 DNA follows: TGTGCCACCAGCAGGGGGACAGGGGGGTACACTGAAGCTTTCTTT. Variable domain in full (rest from reference TRBV15 and TRBJ1-1): DAMVIQNPRYQVTQFGKPVTLSCSQTLNHNVMYWYQQKSSQAPKLLFHYYDKDFNNEADTPDNFQSRRPNTSFCFLDIRSPGLGDTAMYLCATSRGTGGYTEAFFGQGTRLTVV.